Each of the 17 T cell receptor beta chains below was sequenced from the same sample in a study of T cell responses to AZD1222 COVID-19 vaccine. TCRdb keeps only in-frame clones here, not all; method: immunoSEQ multiplex PCR. Of approximately 110,000 clones listed, nearly 90% are singletons. The source was peripheral blood, collected 28 days after the second AZD1222 dose. The receptors were sampled from an adult who received the AZD1222 COVID-19 vaccine.

The V gene is TRBV19, the J gene TRBJ2-7; 9 nucleotides line up with TRBD2. This CDR3 spans 24 amino acids. Losses at the gene ends were 1 base for V and 4 bases for J; bases not matched to a gene: 32. Germline loops: CDR1 LNHDA, CDR2 SQIVND (reference sequence). This CDR3 reads CASSIAPGHYQNFSRREGPYEQYF. The CDR3 DNA is TGTGCCAGTAGTATAGCCCCGGGACATTACCAAAATTTTTCACGGCGGGAGGGCCCTTACGAGCAGTACTTC.

This clone was counted a few times. The V gene is TRBV28, the J gene TRBJ2-3; TRBD2 matches 10 bases. The V segment lost 6 bases and the J segment 5 bases; nucleotides outside the gene matches: 5. The CDR3 length is 14 residues. CDR1 is MDHEN and CDR2 is SYDVKM in the germline V gene. This chain's CDR3 is CASRLAGVGDTQYF. CDR3 DNA: TGTGCCAGCAGGCTAGCGGGAGTGGGAGATACGCAGTATTTT.

The J gene is TRBJ2-3, the V gene TRBV29-1, with 10 bases identical to TRBD2. The trim removed 7 bases at V and 1 base at J, leaving 11 bases unmatched. The CDR3 is 16 amino acids. The germline V gene encodes CDR1 SQVTM and CDR2 ANQGSEA. The CDR3 protein is CSAARWTSGGTDTQYF. The CDR3 nucleotides are TGCAGCGCCGCCCGATGGACTAGCGGAGGCACAGATACGCAGTATTTT.

This rearrangement joins TRBV7-2 to TRBJ1-6; TRBD1 might be the D (5 bases). CDR3 length equals 15 residues. The V gene lost 2 bases and the J gene lost 8 bases, with 13 bases spanning the gap. CDR1 is SGHTA, CDR2 FQGNSA, per germline. In DNA, the CDR3 is TGTGCCAGCAGCTTACACGGGGGAAAGGATTCACCCCTCCACTTT. It translates to CASSLHGGKDSPLHF.

V and J are TRBV30 and TRBJ1-3; D is ambiguous. CDR3 size: 14 residues. Trimming pared 2 bases from V and 0 bases from J, leaving 8 bases between. Germline V lookup: CDR1 GTSNPN, CDR2 SVGIG (reference sequence). CDR3 sequence reads: CAWSKKGSGNTIYF. The CDR3 DNA follows: TGTGCCTGGAGTAAGAAGGGCTCTGGAAACACCATATATTTT.

This chain joins TRBV5-1 and TRBJ1-1; no definite D call. CDR3 size: 11 residues. Germline V gene lookup returns CDR1 SGHRS and CDR2 YFSETQ. Between the trimmed V and J ends, which lost 4 bases and 5 bases, there was a span of 6 bases. The CDR3 region is CASSPATEAFF. The DNA for the CDR3 is TGCGCCAGCAGCCCTGCTACTGAAGCTTTCTTT.

J is TRBJ1-4 and V is TRBV2; TRBD1 might be the D (6 bases). This CDR3 is built from 13 residues. CDR1 is SNHLY and CDR2 is FYNNEI in the germline V gene. Trimming stripped 4 bases from V and 7 bases from J, with 10 bases between. CDR3 sequence: CASSVQGFEKLFF. The CDR3 bases are TGTGCCAGCAGTGTACAGGGCTTTGAAAAACTGTTTTTT.

The chain has TRBV12-3 or TRBV12-4 and TRBJ1-1, with unresolved D. The CDR3 runs to 13 residues. Trimming took off 7 bases at V and 1 base at J, with 10 bases between the two ends. The CDR3 here is CASTRDPNTEAFF. CDR3 DNA: TGTGCCAGCACCCGGGATCCGAACACTGAAGCTTTCTTT.

The rearrangement joins TRBV2 to TRBJ1-2, with unresolved D. The CDR3 has 14 residues. V gave up 2 bases and J gave up 5 bases, with 12 bases separating them. Germline V lookup: CDR1 SNHLY, CDR2 FYNNEI. The CDR3 loop is CASSEIPQLYGYTF. The CDR3 DNA follows: TGTGCCAGCAGTGAAATCCCACAGCTTTATGGCTACACCTTC. The full variable domain, rest sourced from reference TRBV2 and TRBJ1-2, is EPEVTQTPSHQVTQMGQEVILRCVPISNHLYFYWYRQILGQKVEFLVSFYNNEISEKSEIFDDQFSVERPDGSNFTLKIRSTKLEDSAMYFCASSEIPQLYGYTFGSGTRLTVV.

This clone was picked up a small number of times. This rearrangement joins TRBV5-1 to TRBJ2-3, with a tentative D call TRBD2 (6 bases). V dropped 7 bases and J dropped 5 bases, with 14 bases sitting between them. Germline V lookup: CDR1 SGHRS, CDR2 YFSETQ. This CDR3 comprises 13 residues. The CDR3: CASLPGDQDTQYF. The CDR3 DNA reads as TGCGCCAGCCTTCCGGGAGATCAAGATACGCAGTATTTT.

This chain links TRBV7-9 with TRBJ1-2; D possibly corresponds to TRBD1 (5 bases). Trimming took off 4 bases at V and 2 bases at J, with 14 bases between the two ends. The V gene's germline CDR1 is SEHNR and CDR2 FQNEAQ (reference sequence). There are 15 residues in the CDR3. CDR3 sequence: CASSSPGRTNYGYTF. As DNA, the CDR3 is TGTGCCAGCAGCTCCCCGGGACGGACGAACTATGGCTACACCTTC.

The V and J genes are TRBV6-5 and TRBJ2-7, with D maybe TRBD2 (5 bases). The length of the CDR3 is 13 residues. V shed 7 bases and J shed 3 bases, with 13 bases lying between them. Germline assignment: CDR1 MNHEY and CDR2 SVGAGI. In nucleotides, the CDR3 is TGTGCCAGCACCTTCCCGGGAAGCTACGAGCAGTACTTC. Protein sequence: CASTFPGSYEQYF.

This clone has just a few counts. The rearrangement links TRBV5-6 to TRBJ2-7, with TRBD2 matching 8 bases. Unmatched junction bases numbered 10, after V lost 4 bases and J lost 7 bases. The germline gives CDR1 SGHDT, CDR2 YYEEEE. This CDR3 is built from 14 residues. CDR3 nucleotides: TGTGCCAGCAGCCCACTAGCGGAGATTGTGGAGCAGTACTTC. Its translation is CASSPLAEIVEQYF.

The chain has TRBV29-1 and TRBJ2-7; the D is unclear. V lost 3 bases, J lost 4 bases, and 10 bases lay in between. Per the germline V gene, CDR1 is SQVTM and CDR2 is ANQGSEA. This CDR3 spans 12 amino acids. DNA of the CDR3: TGCAGCGTTGAGGTAGTAACTTACGAGCAGTACTTC. Amino acids: CSVEVVTYEQYF.

This chain connects TRBV4-3 to TRBJ2-2; the match to TRBD1 covers 10 bases. Trimming cost V 3 bases and J 6 bases; bases outside gene matches: 10. The CDR3 runs to 17 residues. Germline V gives CDR1 LGHNA, CDR2 YSLEER. The CDR3 is CASSHYLGQGKSGELFF. The CDR3, as DNA: TGCGCCAGCAGCCATTACCTGGGACAGGGGAAGTCCGGGGAGCTGTTTTTT.

V gene TRBV9 combines with J gene TRBJ2-2, with D possibly being TRBD1 (5 bases). The CDR3 is 17 amino acids. V lost 1 base and J lost 0, with 13 bases in between. Germline V gives CDR1 SGDLS, CDR2 YYNGEE. DNA for the CDR3: TGTGCCAGCAGCGTATCACAGGATCTCGCGAACACCGGGGAGCTGTTTTTT. It codes for CASSVSQDLANTGELFF.

The J gene is TRBJ2-3, the V gene TRBV29-1, with D hard to call. The V end lost 3 bases, the J end lost 5 bases, and 9 bases lay between the germline ends. CDR3 length: 12 residues. Per germline, CDR1 SQVTM and CDR2 ANQGSEA. The chain's CDR3 is CSVDLVGDTQYF. In DNA, the CDR3 is TGCAGCGTTGATTTAGTGGGAGATACGCAGTATTTT.